One sample yielded the 12 T cell receptor beta chains listed below, sequenced in a study of molecular identifiers for immune sequencing clone quantification. TCRdb ran MiXCR on the PCR reads and lists one entry per CDR3 protein. In the table there are 490,000 or so distinct CDR3 sequences, around 23% of which are singletons. Sequencing was carried out using naive CD8+ T cells from blood, with Jurkat cell RNA spiked in. Subset reported: FACS-sorted CD8+CD4-CCR7+CD45RA+ naive T cells. The origin of the receptors is a human donor in good health. Some libraries in this study had Jurkat cell RNA spiked in.

The V call is TRBV6-2 or TRBV6-3, the J call TRBJ2-3; D gene ambiguous. This CDR3 has 17 residues. The germline V gene encodes CDR1 MNHEY and CDR2 SVGEGT. Trimming removed 0 bases from V and 1 base from J, with 14 bases in between. CDR3 region: CASSYSPRNWRTDTQYF. CDR3 coding DNA: TGTGCCAGCAGTTACTCGCCGAGGAATTGGCGCACAGATACGCAGTATTTT.

This chain joins TRBV27 and TRBJ2-1; D uncertain. V dropped 8 bases and J dropped 0 bases, with 11 bases sitting between them. Looked up from germline, CDR1 is MNHEY and CDR2 is SMNVEV (reference sequence). The CDR3 has 14 amino acids. In DNA, the CDR3 is TGTGCCAGCGCCCAAAACGGCTCCTACAATGAGCAGTTCTTC. Translating gives CASAQNGSYNEQFF.

This clonotype was counted between two and nine times. This chain connects TRBV6-6 to TRBJ1-2; TRBD1 is a possible D gene (6 bases). The CDR3 runs 14 residues. Trimming left V 5 bases short and J 8 bases short, with 18 bases between. CDR1 is MNHNY, CDR2 SVGAGI, per germline (reference sequence). The CDR3 DNA sequence: TGTGCCAGCAGTCAACCGGGATCGGGGGCCGGCTACACCTTC. Translated, it gives CASSQPGSGAGYTF.

Notes on this clonotype: A much larger clone sits a single nucleotide away, making a read error possible. The rearrangement uses TRBV2 and TRBJ2-3; TRBD2 is a possible D gene (6 bases). This CDR3 has 17 residues. Germline CDR1 is SNHLY and CDR2 is FYNNEI. The CDR3: CASSGLDDGFSTDTQCF. The DNA for the CDR3 is TGTGCCAGCAGTGGACTAGACGACGGATTTAGCACAGATACGCAGTGTTTT.

This chain connects TRBV2 to TRBJ2-5; TRBD2 matches 8 bases. This CDR3 spans 16 amino acids. The ends lost 3 bases at V and 2 bases at J; junction bases unmatched: 8. Germline CDR1 and CDR2: SNHLY and FYNNEI. The CDR3 protein is CASSDFSGINQETQYF. Written as DNA, the CDR3 is TGTGCCAGCAGTGACTTTAGCGGGATAAATCAAGAGACCCAGTACTTC.

About this clonotype: An end of the junction does not agree with germline; a read error may underlie this. The CDR3 nucleotides are TGTGCCAGTAGTATGGGAGGGGCCCTGGACATTCAGAACTTC. The encoded protein is CASSMGGALDIQNF. The genes are TRBV19 and TRBJ2-4, with 7 bases matching TRBD2. The CDR3 is 14 residues long. Germline V gene sequence: CDR1 LNHDA, CDR2 SQIVND (reference sequence).

This clonotype was detected only a few times. This rearrangement joins TRBV13 to TRBJ2-5; 7 nucleotides agree with TRBD2. The CDR3 is 18 amino acids. Germline V lookup: CDR1 PRHDT, CDR2 FYEKMQ (reference sequence). J gave up 4 bases and V 5 bases, and 19 bases lay outside the gene matches. This chain's CDR3 is CASSQEDGVERGRETQYF. The CDR3 DNA sequence: TGTGCCAGCAGCCAGGAGGATGGGGTTGAGCGGGGCCGAGAGACCCAGTACTTC.

On this clonotype: Possible read error: a much larger clone is one base away. The rearrangement joins TRBV6-1 to TRBJ2-3; D possibly corresponds to TRBD2 (6 bases). The V and J ends lost 8 bases and 0 bases respectively, with 21 bases between them. The length of the CDR3 is 17 residues. Germline loops: CDR1 MNHNS, CDR2 SASEGT. The CDR3 DNA is TGTGCCAGCGGAGGATTCGGAGGGTTCCTGAGCACAGATACGCAGTATTTT. Its translation is CASGGFGGFLSTDTQYF.

Comment on this clonotype: The CDR3 does not close with the conserved phenylalanine or tryptophan, likely indicating a read error. The J gene is TRBJ2-7, the V gene TRBV28; TRBD2 is a possible D gene (6 bases). The CDR3 consists of 16 residues. Deletions cut 8 bases from V and 3 bases from J, with 23 bases between. Looked up from germline, CDR1 is MDHEN and CDR2 is SYDVKM. For the CDR3, the DNA is TGTGCCAGCTCCGGGGACTCGGCAGTTGTAAGCTACGAGCAGTACTTA. Its translation: CASSGDSAVVSYEQYL.

This clonotype was observed a handful of times. This chain links TRBV7-3 with TRBJ2-7; a weak D match, TRBD1 (8 bases). The V and J ends lost 5 bases and 5 bases respectively, with 16 bases between them. The CDR3 has 14 residues. Germline V gives CDR1 SGHTA, CDR2 FQGTGA. The CDR3 loop reads CASSPTGGGDEQYF. The CDR3 DNA reads TGTGCCAGCAGCCCAACAGGGGGAGGGGACGAGCAGTACTTC.

This clonotype was picked up many times. V gene TRBV12-3 or TRBV12-4 combines with J gene TRBJ2-3; 8 nucleotides line up with TRBD1. Losses at the gene ends were 5 bases for V and 14 bases for J; bases not matched to a gene: 6. The CDR3 contains 11 residues. CDR3 nucleotides: TGTGCCAGCAGTACGACAGGGGAACGGTATTTT. It is translated as CASSTTGERYF.

As regards this clonotype: The junction shows a germline mismatch at one end, possibly a read error. The chain has TRBV7-2 and TRBJ2-1, with a weak D call TRBD1 (6 bases). CDR1 is SGHTA, CDR2 FQGNSA, per germline. The CDR3 contains 13 residues. CDR3 sequence: CASSSDRTNERFF. Written as DNA, the CDR3 is TGTGCCAGCAGCTCGGACAGAACCAATGAGCGGTTCTTC.